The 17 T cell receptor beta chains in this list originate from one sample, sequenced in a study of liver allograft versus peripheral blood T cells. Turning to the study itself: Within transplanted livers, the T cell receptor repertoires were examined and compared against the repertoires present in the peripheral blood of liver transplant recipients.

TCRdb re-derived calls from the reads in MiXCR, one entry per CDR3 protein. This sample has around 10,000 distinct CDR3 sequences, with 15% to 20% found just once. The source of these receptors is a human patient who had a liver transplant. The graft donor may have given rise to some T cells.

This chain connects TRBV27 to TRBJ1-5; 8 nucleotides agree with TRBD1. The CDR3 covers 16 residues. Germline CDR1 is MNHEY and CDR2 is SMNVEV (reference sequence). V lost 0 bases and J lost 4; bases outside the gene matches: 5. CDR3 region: CASSLSRQGRNQPQHF. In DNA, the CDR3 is TGTGCCAGCAGTTTATCCAGACAGGGGAGGAATCAGCCCCAGCATTTT.

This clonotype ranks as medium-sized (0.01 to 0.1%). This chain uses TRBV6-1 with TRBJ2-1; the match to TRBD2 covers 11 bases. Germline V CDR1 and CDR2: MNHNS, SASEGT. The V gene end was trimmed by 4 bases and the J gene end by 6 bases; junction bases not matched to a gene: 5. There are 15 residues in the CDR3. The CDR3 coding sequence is TGTGCCAGCAGTGGACTAGCGGGAATAAGCAATGAGCAGTTCTTC. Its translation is CASSGLAGISNEQFF.

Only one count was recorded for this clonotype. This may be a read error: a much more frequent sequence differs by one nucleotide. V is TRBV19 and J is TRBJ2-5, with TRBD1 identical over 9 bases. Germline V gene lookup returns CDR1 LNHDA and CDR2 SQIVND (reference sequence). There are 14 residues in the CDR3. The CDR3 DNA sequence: TGTGCCAGTAGACAGGGGGCCCTTTCAGAGACCCGGTACTTC. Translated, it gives CASRQGALSETRYF.

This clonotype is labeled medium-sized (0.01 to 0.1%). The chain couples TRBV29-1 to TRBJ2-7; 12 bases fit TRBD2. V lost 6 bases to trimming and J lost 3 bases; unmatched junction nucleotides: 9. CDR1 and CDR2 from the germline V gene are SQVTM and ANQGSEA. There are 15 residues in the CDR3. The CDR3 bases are TGCAGCGTCCTAGCGGGGGGGCGTATGAGCTACGAGCAGTACTTC. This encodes CSVLAGGRMSYEQYF.

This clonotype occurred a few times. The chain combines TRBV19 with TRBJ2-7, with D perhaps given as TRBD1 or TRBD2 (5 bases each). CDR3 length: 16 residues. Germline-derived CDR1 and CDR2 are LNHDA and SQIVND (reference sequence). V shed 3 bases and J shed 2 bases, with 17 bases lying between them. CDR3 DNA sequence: TGTGCCAGTAGTATCAACTCCGGGACGTCGACCTACGAGCAGTACTTC. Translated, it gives CASSINSGTSTYEQYF.

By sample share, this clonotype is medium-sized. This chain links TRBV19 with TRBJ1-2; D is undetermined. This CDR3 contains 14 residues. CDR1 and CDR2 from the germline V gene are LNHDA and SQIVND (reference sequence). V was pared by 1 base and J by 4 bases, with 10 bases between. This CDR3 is CASSIGSGSYGYTF. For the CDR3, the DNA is TGTGCCAGTAGTATAGGCTCCGGGTCCTATGGCTACACCTTC.

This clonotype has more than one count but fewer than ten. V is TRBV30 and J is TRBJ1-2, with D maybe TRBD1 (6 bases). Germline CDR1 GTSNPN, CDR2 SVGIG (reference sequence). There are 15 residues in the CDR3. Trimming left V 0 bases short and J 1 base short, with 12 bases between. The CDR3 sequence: CAWSVRGGSNYGYTF. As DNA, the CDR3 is TGTGCCTGGAGTGTACGAGGGGGAAGTAACTATGGCTACACCTTC.

The DNA of the CDR3 is TGCAGTGCTGGCAGATGGGACACCCTCGAGCAGTACTTC. Protein: CSAGRWDTLEQYF. The V gene is TRBV20-1, the J gene TRBJ2-7; possibly TRBD1 for D (6 bases). V lost 5 bases to trimming and J lost 6 bases, with 17 bases between them. The CDR3 runs to 13 residues. From germline, CDR1 is DFQATT and CDR2 SNEGSKA (reference sequence).

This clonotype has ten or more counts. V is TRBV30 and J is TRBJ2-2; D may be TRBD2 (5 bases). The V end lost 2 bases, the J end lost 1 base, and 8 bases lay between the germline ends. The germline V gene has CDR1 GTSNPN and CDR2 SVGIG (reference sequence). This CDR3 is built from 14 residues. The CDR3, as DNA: TGTGCCTGGAGTCATGGACTGAACACCGGGGAGCTGTTTTTT. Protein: CAWSHGLNTGELFF.

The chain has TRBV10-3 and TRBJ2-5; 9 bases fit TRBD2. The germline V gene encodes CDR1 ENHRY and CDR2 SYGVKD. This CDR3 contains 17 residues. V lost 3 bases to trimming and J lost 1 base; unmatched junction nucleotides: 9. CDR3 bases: TGTGCCATCAGTGATTTGCAGCGGGGGGCCTCCCAAGAGACCCAGTACTTC. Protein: CAISDLQRGASQETQYF.

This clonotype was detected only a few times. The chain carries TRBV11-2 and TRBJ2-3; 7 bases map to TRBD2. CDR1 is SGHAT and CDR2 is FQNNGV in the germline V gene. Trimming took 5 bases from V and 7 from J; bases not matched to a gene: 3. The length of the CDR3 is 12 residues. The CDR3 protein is CASSPGGYTQYF. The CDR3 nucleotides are TGTGCCAGCAGCCCCGGGGGGTATACGCAGTATTTT.

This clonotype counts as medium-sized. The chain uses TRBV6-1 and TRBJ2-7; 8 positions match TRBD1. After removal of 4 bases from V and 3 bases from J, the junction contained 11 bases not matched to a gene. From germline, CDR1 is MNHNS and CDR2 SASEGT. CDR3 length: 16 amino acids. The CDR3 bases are TGTGCCAGCAGTGCCGTGGGGGCAGGGGGCATCTACGAGCAGTACTTC. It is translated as CASSAVGAGGIYEQYF.

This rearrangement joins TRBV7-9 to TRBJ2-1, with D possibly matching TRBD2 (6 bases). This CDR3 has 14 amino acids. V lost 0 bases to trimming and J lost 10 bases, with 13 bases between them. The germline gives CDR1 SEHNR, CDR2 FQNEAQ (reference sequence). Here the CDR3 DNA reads TGTGCCAGCAGCTTAGCGGTTCGGCTAGCGGAGCAGTTCTTC. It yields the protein CASSLAVRLAEQFF.

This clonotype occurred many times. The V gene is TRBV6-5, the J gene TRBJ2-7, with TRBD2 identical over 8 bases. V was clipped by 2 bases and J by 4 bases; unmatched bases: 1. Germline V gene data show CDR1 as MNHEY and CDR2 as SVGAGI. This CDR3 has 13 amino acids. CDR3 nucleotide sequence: TGTGCCAGCAGTTACGGGACTAGATACGAGCAGTACTTC. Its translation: CASSYGTRYEQYF.

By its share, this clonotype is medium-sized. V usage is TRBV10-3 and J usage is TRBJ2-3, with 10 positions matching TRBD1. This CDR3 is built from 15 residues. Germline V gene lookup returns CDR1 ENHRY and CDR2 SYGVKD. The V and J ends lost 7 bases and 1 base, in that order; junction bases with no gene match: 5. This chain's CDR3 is CAIKPGTGGTDTQYF. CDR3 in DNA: TGTGCCATCAAACCCGGGACAGGGGGCACAGATACGCAGTATTTT.

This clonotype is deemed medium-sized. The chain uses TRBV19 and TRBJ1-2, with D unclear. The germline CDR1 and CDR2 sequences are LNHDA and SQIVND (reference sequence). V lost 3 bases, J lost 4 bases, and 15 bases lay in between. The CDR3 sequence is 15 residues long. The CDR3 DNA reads TGTGCCAGTAGTATTTACCCCGCCGGCCGCTATGGCTACACCTTC. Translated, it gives CASSIYPAGRYGYTF.

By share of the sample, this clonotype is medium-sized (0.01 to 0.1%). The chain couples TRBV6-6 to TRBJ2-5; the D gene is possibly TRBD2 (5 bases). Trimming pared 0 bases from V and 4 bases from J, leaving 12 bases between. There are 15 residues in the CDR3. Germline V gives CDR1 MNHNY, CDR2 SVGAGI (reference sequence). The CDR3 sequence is CASSYSGGPGETQYF. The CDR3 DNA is TGTGCCAGCAGTTACTCAGGCGGGCCCGGAGAGACCCAGTACTTC.